A single sample is the source of the 27 T cell receptor beta chains below, sequenced in a study of human T cells and chemical hapten exposure. This sample's time point: patch test 1, 2 weeks after DPC sensitization. Noted treatment: therapeutic diphenylcyclopropenone sensitization with weekly scalp DPC. TCRdb redid the calling of the RACE reads with MiXCR, one entry per CDR3 protein. Counted here are fewer than 100,000 distinct CDR3 sequences, roughly 12% occurring once; the ten biggest clones make up 2% to 2.5%. The sample consisted of whole blood, taken in connection with sensitization to the hapten diphenylcyclopropenone (DPC). The receptor set was obtained from a woman aged 40 to 50 with alopecia areata. Some clones in this sample may be carry-over from other donors' samples.

V gene TRBV28 combines with J gene TRBJ2-7; D perhaps matches TRBD1 (6 bases). Germline CDR1 reads MDHEN; CDR2 reads SYDVKM. The CDR3 runs to 14 residues. V was cut by 3 bases and J by 3 bases, with 12 bases left in between. CDR3 loop: CASSFSQGIYEQYF. DNA for the CDR3: TGTGCCAGCAGTTTCTCACAGGGTATCTACGAGCAGTACTTC.

V usage is TRBV6-2 or TRBV6-3 and J usage is TRBJ2-5, with 11 bases lining up with TRBD1. Germline V gene lookup returns CDR1 MNHEY and CDR2 SVGEGT. The V segment lost 5 bases and the J segment 4 bases; nucleotides outside the gene matches: 9. This CDR3 contains 16 residues. CDR3 sequence: CASSPRRTGGVETQYF. The DNA of the CDR3 is TGTGCCAGCAGTCCTCGCCGGACAGGGGGCGTAGAGACCCAGTACTTC.

V gene TRBV18 combines with J gene TRBJ2-1, with D maybe TRBD2 (5 bases). Germline-derived CDR1 and CDR2 are KGHSH and LQKENI. V lost 6 bases and J lost 0, with 15 bases in between. This CDR3 comprises 16 residues. The CDR3 loop reads CASSRRTVSSYNEQFF. The CDR3 DNA sequence: TGTGCCAGCTCTCGACGGACTGTGAGCTCCTACAATGAGCAGTTCTTC.

This chain joins TRBV5-4 and TRBJ2-7, with TRBD1 matching 10 bases. This CDR3 is built from 13 residues. After removal of 5 bases from V and 5 bases from J, the junction contained 4 bases not matched to a gene. CDR1 and CDR2 (germline): SGHNT, YYREEE (reference sequence). The CDR3 DNA reads as TGTGCCAGCAGGAAGACAGGGGGCGACGAGCAGTACTTC. This gives the protein CASRKTGGDEQYF.

With respect to this clonotype: This clone may be a read error of a much larger clone one base away. The genes are TRBV7-8 and TRBJ1-1; TRBD1 might be the D (5 bases). The germline V gene has CDR1 SGHVS and CDR2 FQNEAQ. The length of the CDR3 is 13 residues. CDR3 protein: CTSRRSSRAEAFF. The CDR3 DNA reads TGTACCAGCAGACGATCTTCCAGGGCTGAAGCTTTCTTT. The variable domain in full, with the rest retrieved from reference TRBV7-8 and TRBJ1-1, is GAGVSQSPRYKVAKRGQDVALRCDPISGHVSLFWYQQALGQGPEFLTYFQNEAQLDKSGLPSDRFFAERPEGSVSTLKIQRTQQEDSAVYLCTSRRSSRAEAFFGQGTRLTVV.

In its sample, this clonotype was seen many times. V is TRBV4-3 and J is TRBJ2-5; maybe TRBD1 (5 bases). Germline V gene sequence: CDR1 LGHNA, CDR2 YSLEER. V lost 0 bases and J 5 bases, leaving 13 bases between the germline ends. The CDR3 consists of 15 residues. The chain's CDR3 is CASSQDIGESETQYF. CDR3 nucleotides: TGCGCCAGCAGCCAAGATATAGGGGAAAGTGAGACCCAGTACTTC.

This clonotype turned up a few times. The V call is TRBV3-1, the J call TRBJ1-1, with D unresolved. With 2 bases removed from V and 5 bases from J, the gap between germline ends came to 9 bases. The CDR3 is made up of 13 amino acids. The germline gives CDR1 LGHDT, CDR2 YNNKEL (reference sequence). CDR3 DNA: TGTGCCAGCAGCCAATTTGGAGCGACTGAAGCTTTCTTT. Its translation is CASSQFGATEAFF.

Here the CDR3 reads CASSRIGESGANVLTF. CDR3 coding DNA: TGCGCCAGCAGCCGGATAGGGGAATCGGGGGCCAACGTCCTGACTTTC. This chain joins TRBV4-3 and TRBJ2-6, with a tentative D call TRBD1 (5 bases). The germline gives CDR1 LGHNA, CDR2 YSLEER. The ends were cut back, 4 bases at V and 4 bases at J, with 14 bases in the middle. The CDR3 runs 16 residues.

This clonotype was recorded at least ten times. The chain combines TRBV20-1 with TRBJ1-1, with D possibly matching TRBD1 (5 bases). The V end lost 0 bases, the J end lost 3 bases, and 14 bases lay between the germline ends. Looked up from germline, CDR1 is DFQATT and CDR2 is SNEGSKA (reference sequence). The CDR3 loop spans 15 amino acids. The CDR3 region is CSARDPGRGYTEAFF. The CDR3 nucleotides are TGCAGTGCTAGAGATCCGGGACGGGGGTACACTGAAGCTTTCTTT.

The chain employs TRBV5-1 and TRBJ2-3; D uncertain. The CDR3 has 14 residues. Between the trimmed V and J ends, which lost 0 bases and 0 bases, there was a span of 5 bases. Germline loops: CDR1 SGHRS, CDR2 YFSETQ. This chain's CDR3 is CASSLGQSTDTQYF. For the CDR3, the DNA is TGCGCCAGCAGCTTGGGTCAGAGCACAGATACGCAGTATTTT.

This clonotype was seen ten or more times. The chain uses TRBV24-1 and TRBJ1-5; D unresolved. The CDR3 contains 16 residues. V was clipped by 2 bases and J by 0 bases, with 10 bases between them. The germline gives CDR1 KGHDR, CDR2 SFDVKD. CDR3 DNA sequence: TGTGCCACCAGTGATTCGGCAAACCATAGCAATCAGCCCCAGCATTTT. Protein product: CATSDSANHSNQPQHF.

DNA for the CDR3: TGCAGCGTTGTCCTCCAGGGACGCCAAGAGACCCAGTACTTC. It is translated as CSVVLQGRQETQYF. The chain uses TRBV29-1 and TRBJ2-5; D assignment may be TRBD1 or TRBD2 (5 bases each). V was shortened by 4 bases and J by 1 base, with 13 bases between the two germline ends. Per germline, CDR1 SQVTM and CDR2 ANQGSEA. The CDR3 loop spans 14 amino acids.

This clonotype occurred a few times. The chain is built from TRBV12-3 or TRBV12-4 and TRBJ2-3; maybe TRBD1 (6 bases). With 5 bases removed from V and 4 bases from J, the gap between germline ends came to 19 bases. The length of the CDR3 is 16 residues. The CDR3 is CASSPSHTGNSDTQYF. The CDR3 bases are TGTGCCAGCAGTCCAAGTCACACAGGGAATTCAGATACGCAGTATTTT.

This clonotype was observed a handful of times. The V and J genes are TRBV3-1 and TRBJ2-7, with no clear D. There are 13 residues in the CDR3. V lost 1 base, J lost 0 bases, and 4 bases lay in between. The germline CDR1 and CDR2 sequences are LGHDT and YNNKEL (reference sequence). CDR3 loop: CASSQASSYEQYF. CDR3 sequence (DNA): TGTGCCAGCAGCCAAGCCTCCTCCTACGAGCAGTACTTC.

This clonotype came up many times. The rearrangement links TRBV7-2 to TRBJ2-1; 8 bases fit TRBD2. Per the germline V gene, CDR1 is SGHTA and CDR2 is FQGNSA. This CDR3 contains 15 residues. After removal of 5 bases from V and 2 bases from J, the junction contained 5 bases not matched to a gene. In DNA, the CDR3 is TGTGCCAGCAGCCCAACTAGCGGTCCCTACAATGAGCAGTTCTTC. It codes for CASSPTSGPYNEQFF.

This clonotype was recorded a few times. This rearrangement joins TRBV2 to TRBJ1-4; D is ambiguous. The length of the CDR3 is 13 residues. The V end was cut by 2 bases, the J end by 8 bases, with 9 bases between. Germline CDR1 and CDR2: SNHLY and FYNNEI. CDR3 sequence: CASSEREGEKLFF. In DNA form, the CDR3 reads TGTGCCAGCAGTGAACGGGAGGGCGAAAAACTGTTTTTT.

The rearrangement links TRBV29-1 to TRBJ2-7, with a tentative D call TRBD2 (6 bases). Per the germline V gene, CDR1 is SQVTM and CDR2 is ANQGSEA. This CDR3 region has 13 residues. Trimming removed 6 bases from V and 0 bases from J, with 12 bases in between. CDR3 DNA: TGCAGCGTCGCGGGACTCTCCTCCTACGAGCAGTACTTC. Translating gives CSVAGLSSYEQYF.

The V call is TRBV28, the J call TRBJ1-2; maybe TRBD1 (5 bases). Germline V lookup: CDR1 MDHEN, CDR2 SYDVKM. Trimming removed 5 bases at V and 3 bases at J, with 7 bases between. This CDR3 has 12 amino acids. The chain's CDR3 is CASSRGDYGYTF. Here the CDR3 DNA reads TGTGCCAGCAGTAGGGGTGACTATGGCTACACCTTC.

This clonotype showed up just a few times. This chain connects TRBV5-1 to TRBJ2-7; 8 nucleotides match TRBD1. Germline-derived CDR1 and CDR2 are SGHRS and YFSETQ. This CDR3 contains 14 residues. V shed 3 bases and J 4 bases; nucleotides not matched to a gene: 6. In DNA, the CDR3 is TGCGCCAGCAGCTCAGGACAGGGATTTTACGAGCAGTACTTC. Its protein is CASSSGQGFYEQYF. The full variable domain, its missing parts supplied by reference TRBV5-1 and TRBJ2-7, is KAGVTQTPRYLIKTRGQQVTLSCSPISGHRSVSWYQQTPGQGLQFLFEYFSETQRNKGNFPGRFSGRQFSNSRSEMNVSTLELGDSALYLCASSSGQGFYEQYFGPGTRLTVT.

Only a few counts were recorded for this clonotype. This chain links TRBV7-9 with TRBJ2-3; D unresolved. V lost 5 bases, J lost 2 bases, and 5 bases lay in between. The CDR3 spans 12 residues. Germline CDR1 reads SEHNR; CDR2 reads FQNEAQ (reference sequence). The CDR3 nucleotides are TGTGCCAGCAGCACCGACACAGATACGCAGTATTTT. Amino acid sequence: CASSTDTDTQYF.

The sample holds many counts of this clonotype. The V and J genes are TRBV18 and TRBJ2-6, with no clear D. CDR1 KGHSH and CDR2 LQKENI come from the germline V gene. The V and J ends lost 2 bases and 3 bases respectively, with 5 bases between them. The CDR3 contains 14 residues. DNA for the CDR3: TGTGCCAGCTCACCAGGGGATGGGGCCAACGTCCTGACTTTC. Its translation is CASSPGDGANVLTF.

This clonotype showed up just a few times. The chain uses TRBV20-1 and TRBJ2-7; D call uncertain. V lost 0 bases and J 4 bases, leaving 4 bases between the germline ends. This CDR3 has 11 amino acids. Germline V lookup: CDR1 DFQATT, CDR2 SNEGSKA (reference sequence). The CDR3 region is CSARDPYEQYF. For the CDR3, the DNA is TGCAGTGCTAGAGATCCATACGAGCAGTACTTC.

The chain is built from TRBV5-5 and TRBJ2-1, with D unclear. The germline gives CDR1 SGHKS, CDR2 YYEKEE (reference sequence). Trimming removed 1 base from V and 8 bases from J, with 7 bases in between. The CDR3 runs 12 residues. CDR3 nucleotide sequence: TGTGCCAGCAGCTTGATCCTCCATGAGCAGTTCTTC. Translated, it gives CASSLILHEQFF.

This clonotype came up many times. This sequence joins TRBV7-2 and TRBJ2-5; tentatively, D is TRBD1 (6 bases). From germline, CDR1 is SGHTA and CDR2 FQGNSA. This CDR3 is 13 amino acids long. V lost 6 bases and J 4 bases, leaving 12 bases between the germline ends. CDR3 sequence (DNA): TGTGCCAGCAGATCTGTCAGGGGAGAGACCCAGTACTTC. It encodes CASRSVRGETQYF.

The chain links TRBV28 to TRBJ1-1, with 8 nucleotides matching TRBD1. V lost 5 bases and J lost 1; bases outside the gene matches: 9. Germline loops: CDR1 MDHEN, CDR2 SYDVKM. The CDR3 contains 16 residues. The CDR3 spells CASSPYGQGSNTEAFF. CDR3 DNA: TGTGCCAGCAGTCCCTACGGACAGGGCTCGAACACTGAAGCTTTCTTT.

This clonotype was recorded a few times. The rearrangement links TRBV20-1 to TRBJ2-1; TRBD2 matches at 7 bases. V was clipped by 3 bases and J by 5 bases; unmatched bases: 7. Germline-derived CDR1 and CDR2 are DFQATT and SNEGSKA (reference sequence). This CDR3 is 14 amino acids long. The CDR3 loop reads CSASTPSGHNEQFF. The CDR3 DNA is TGCAGTGCTAGTACCCCTAGCGGTCACAATGAGCAGTTCTTC.

This clonotype showed up just a few times. The V gene is TRBV29-1, the J gene TRBJ2-3; D is unresolved. Between the trimmed V and J ends, which lost 3 bases and 1 base, there was a span of 14 bases. Germline CDR1 reads SQVTM; CDR2 reads ANQGSEA. The CDR3 sequence is 15 residues long. CDR3: CSVEGQILGTDTQYF. CDR3 coding DNA: TGCAGCGTTGAGGGCCAAATACTGGGCACAGATACGCAGTATTTT.